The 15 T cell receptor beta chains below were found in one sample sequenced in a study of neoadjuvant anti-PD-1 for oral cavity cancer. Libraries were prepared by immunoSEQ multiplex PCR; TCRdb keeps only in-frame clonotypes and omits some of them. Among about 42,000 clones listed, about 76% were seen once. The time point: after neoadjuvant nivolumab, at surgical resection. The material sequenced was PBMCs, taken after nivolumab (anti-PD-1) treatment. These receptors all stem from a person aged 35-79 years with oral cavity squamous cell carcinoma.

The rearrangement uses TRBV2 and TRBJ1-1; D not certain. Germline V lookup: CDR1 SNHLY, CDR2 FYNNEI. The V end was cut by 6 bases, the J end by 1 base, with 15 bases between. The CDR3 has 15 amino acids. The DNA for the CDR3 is TGTGCCAGCAGGGCCCTGACATACCCGAACACTGAAGCTTTCTTT. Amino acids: CASRALTYPNTEAFF.

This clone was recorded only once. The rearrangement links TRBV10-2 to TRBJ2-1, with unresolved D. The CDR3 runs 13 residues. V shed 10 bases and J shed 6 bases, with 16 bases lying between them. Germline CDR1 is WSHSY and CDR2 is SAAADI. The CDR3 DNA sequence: TGCGCCACCGCAACGGAACTTCTCAATGAGCAGTTCTTC. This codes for CATATELLNEQFF.

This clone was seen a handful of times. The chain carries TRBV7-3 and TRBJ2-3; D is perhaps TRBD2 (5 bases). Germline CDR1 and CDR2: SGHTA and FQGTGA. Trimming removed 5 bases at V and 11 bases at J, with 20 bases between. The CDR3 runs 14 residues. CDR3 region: CASSPAGPTRGQYF. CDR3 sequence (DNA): TGTGCCAGCAGCCCTGCGGGCCCGACGCGAGGGCAGTATTTT.

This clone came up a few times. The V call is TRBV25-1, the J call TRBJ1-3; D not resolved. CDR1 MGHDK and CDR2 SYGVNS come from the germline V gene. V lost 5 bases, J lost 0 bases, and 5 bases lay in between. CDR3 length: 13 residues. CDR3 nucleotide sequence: TGTGCCAGCAGTAGGAGCTCTGGAAACACCATATATTTT. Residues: CASSRSSGNTIYF.

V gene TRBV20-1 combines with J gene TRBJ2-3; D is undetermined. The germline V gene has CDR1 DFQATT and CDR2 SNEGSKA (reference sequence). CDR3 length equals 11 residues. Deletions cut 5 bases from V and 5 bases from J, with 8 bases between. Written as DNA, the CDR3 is TGCAGTGCTTCTGCCGGAGATACGCAGTATTTT. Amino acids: CSASAGDTQYF.

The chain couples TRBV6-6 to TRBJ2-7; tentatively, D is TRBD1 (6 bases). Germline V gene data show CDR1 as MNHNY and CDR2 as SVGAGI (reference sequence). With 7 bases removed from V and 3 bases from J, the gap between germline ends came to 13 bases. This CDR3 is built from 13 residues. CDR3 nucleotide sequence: TGTGCCAGCACGAAGGGGGTGAGCTACGAGCAGTACTTC. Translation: CASTKGVSYEQYF.

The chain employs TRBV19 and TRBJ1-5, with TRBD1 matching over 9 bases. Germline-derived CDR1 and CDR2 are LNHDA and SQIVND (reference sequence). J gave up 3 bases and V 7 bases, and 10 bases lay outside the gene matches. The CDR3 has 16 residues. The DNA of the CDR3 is TGTGCCAGTATAGGGACAGGGCGAAGGAACAATCAGCCCCAGCATTTT. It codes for CASIGTGRRNNQPQHF.

The CDR3 region has the DNA TGCGCCAGCAGCTTGGCACTAGCGGGGAATGAGCAGTTCTTC. This translates into CASSLALAGNEQFF. The rearrangement uses TRBV5-1 and TRBJ2-1, with TRBD2 matching over 10 bases. The J segment lost 7 bases and the V segment lost 0 bases, leaving 1 base of the junction unmatched. Germline V CDR1 and CDR2: SGHRS, YFSETQ. The CDR3 has 14 residues.

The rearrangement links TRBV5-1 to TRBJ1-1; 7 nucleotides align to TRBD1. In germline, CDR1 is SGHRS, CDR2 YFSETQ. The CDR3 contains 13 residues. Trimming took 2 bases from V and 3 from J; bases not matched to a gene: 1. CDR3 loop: CASSLTGDTEAFF. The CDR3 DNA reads TGCGCCAGCAGCTTAACAGGGGACACTGAAGCTTTCTTT.

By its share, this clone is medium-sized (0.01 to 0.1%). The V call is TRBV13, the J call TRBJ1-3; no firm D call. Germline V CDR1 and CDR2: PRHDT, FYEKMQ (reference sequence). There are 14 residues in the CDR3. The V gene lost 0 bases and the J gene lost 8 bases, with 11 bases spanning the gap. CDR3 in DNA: TGTGCCAGCAGCTTAGGGGGTACATGGGACACCATATATTTT. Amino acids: CASSLGGTWDTIYF.

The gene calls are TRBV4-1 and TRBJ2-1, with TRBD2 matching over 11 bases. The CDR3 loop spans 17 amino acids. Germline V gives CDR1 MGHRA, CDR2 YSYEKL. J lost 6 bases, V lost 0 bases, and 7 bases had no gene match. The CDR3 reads CASSQEGASGGFNEQFF. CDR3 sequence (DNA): TGCGCCAGCAGCCAAGAAGGGGCTAGCGGGGGGTTCAATGAGCAGTTCTTC.

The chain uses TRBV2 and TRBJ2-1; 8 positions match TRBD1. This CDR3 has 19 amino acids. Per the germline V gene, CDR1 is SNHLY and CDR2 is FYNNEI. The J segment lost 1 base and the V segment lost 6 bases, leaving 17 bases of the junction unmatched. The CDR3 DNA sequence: TGTGCCAGCAGCTACGGGGTAGGACAGGGTAGATGGTCCTACAATGAGCAGTTCTTC. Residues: CASSYGVGQGRWSYNEQFF.

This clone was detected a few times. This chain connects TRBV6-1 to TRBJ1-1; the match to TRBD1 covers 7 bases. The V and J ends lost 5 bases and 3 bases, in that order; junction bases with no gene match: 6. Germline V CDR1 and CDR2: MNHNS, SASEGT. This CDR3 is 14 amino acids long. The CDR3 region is CASSRQGGDTEAFF. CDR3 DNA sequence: TGTGCCAGCAGTCGACAGGGAGGAGACACTGAAGCTTTCTTT.

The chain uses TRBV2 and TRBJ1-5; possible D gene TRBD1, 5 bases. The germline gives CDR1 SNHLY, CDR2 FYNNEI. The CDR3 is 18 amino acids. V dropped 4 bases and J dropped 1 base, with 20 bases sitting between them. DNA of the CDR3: TGTGCCAGCAGTGGGGCGGTAGGGGTTGGGGGAAGCAATCAGCCCCAGCATTTT. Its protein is CASSGAVGVGGSNQPQHF. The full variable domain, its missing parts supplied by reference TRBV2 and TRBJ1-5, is EPEVTQTPSHQVTQMGQEVILRCVPISNHLYFYWYRQILGQKVEFLVSFYNNEISEKSEIFDDQFSVERPDGSNFTLKIRSTKLEDSAMYFCASSGAVGVGGSNQPQHFGDGTRLSIL.

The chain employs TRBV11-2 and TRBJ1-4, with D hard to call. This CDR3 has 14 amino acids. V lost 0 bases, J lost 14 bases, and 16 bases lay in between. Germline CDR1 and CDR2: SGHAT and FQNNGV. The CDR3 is CASSLDGIAGRLFF. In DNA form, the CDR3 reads TGTGCCAGCAGCTTAGATGGGATCGCTGGAAGGCTGTTTTTT.